This T cell receptor beta chain appears in the sequencing data of a study of blood T cell repertoires in COVID-19. Study in general: PBMCs, B-cell-depleted T cells, or T cells were the source of the cDNA or gDNA that made up the material.

Study processing details: Amplified reference gene primers provided the basis for estimating nucleated cell counts. The protocol was immunoSEQ multiplex PCR, while the TCRdb copy is restricted to in-frame clones and leaves out a portion. The V and J calls and clone size are taken from that table; D and trimming were inferred from the DNA. Seen here are around 100,000 clones, around 88% observed once, and the top ten hold about 5%. The sequenced sample was peripheral blood. The TCR sequence derives from a human donor in a cohort sampled during active COVID-19.

This chain's CDR3 is CASSLYGDSKEPQHF. The CDR3 DNA sequence: TGTGCCAGCAGCTTGTACGGGGATTCTAAGGAGCCCCAGCATTTT. V and J are TRBV5-5 and TRBJ1-5, with D unclear. Germline loops: CDR1 SGHKS, CDR2 YYEKEE (reference sequence). V dropped 1 base and J dropped 8 bases, with 16 bases sitting between them. The CDR3 totals 15 residues.